Listed here is a single T cell receptor (beta chain). The sample belongs to a study of T cell changes during pregnancy in multiple sclerosis. Germline V CDR1 and CDR2: MRHNA, SNTAGT. The CDR3 is 14 amino acids. The junction had 8 bases not matched to a gene; V was cut back by 7 bases and J by 5 bases. Measured with immunoSEQ multiplex PCR; TCRdb has only the in-frame clones, and not every one. The sample lists some 74,000 clones; approximately 92% were seen once. The material sequenced was peripheral blood, taken after pregnancy. This TCR derives from a female donor in good health, enrolled as a control in a pregnancy study. The chain carries TRBV6-4 and TRBJ2-5; 9 positions match TRBD2. The CDR3: CASILSGSGETQYF. Written as DNA, the CDR3 is TGTGCCAGCATCCTTAGCGGGAGTGGCGAGACCCAGTACTTC.